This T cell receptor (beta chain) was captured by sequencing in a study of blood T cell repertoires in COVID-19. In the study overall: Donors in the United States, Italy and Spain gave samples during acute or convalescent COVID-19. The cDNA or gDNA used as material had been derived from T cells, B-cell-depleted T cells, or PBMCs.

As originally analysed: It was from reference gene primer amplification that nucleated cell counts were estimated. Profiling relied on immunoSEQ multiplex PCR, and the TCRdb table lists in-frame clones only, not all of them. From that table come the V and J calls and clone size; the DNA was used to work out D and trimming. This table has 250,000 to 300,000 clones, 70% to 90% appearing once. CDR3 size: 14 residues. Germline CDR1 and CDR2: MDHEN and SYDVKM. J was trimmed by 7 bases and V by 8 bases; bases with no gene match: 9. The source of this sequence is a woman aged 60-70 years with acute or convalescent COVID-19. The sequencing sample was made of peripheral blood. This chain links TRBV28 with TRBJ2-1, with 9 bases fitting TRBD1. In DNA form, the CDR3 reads TGTGCCAGCGGTGGACAGGGGCGCAGGAATGAGCAGTTCTTC. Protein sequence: CASGGQGRRNEQFF.